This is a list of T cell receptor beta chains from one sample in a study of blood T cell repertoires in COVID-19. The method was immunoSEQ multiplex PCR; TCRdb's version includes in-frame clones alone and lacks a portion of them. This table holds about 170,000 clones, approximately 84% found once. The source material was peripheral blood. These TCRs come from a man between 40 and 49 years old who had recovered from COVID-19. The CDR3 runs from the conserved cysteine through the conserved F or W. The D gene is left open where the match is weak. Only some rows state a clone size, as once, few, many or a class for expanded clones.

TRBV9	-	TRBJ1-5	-	TGTGCCAGCAGCCCCACGGGGAGCAATCAGCCCCAGCATTTT	CASSPTGSNQPQHF
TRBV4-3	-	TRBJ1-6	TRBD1	TGCGCCAGCAGCCGGGACAGGGGGAATTCACCCCTCCACTTT	CASSRDRGNSPLHF
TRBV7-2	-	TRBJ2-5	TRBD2	TGTGCCAGCAGCCGGGGACTAGCCTCTAAAGAGACCCAGTACTTC	CASSRGLASKETQYF
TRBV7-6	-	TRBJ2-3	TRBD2	TGTGCCAGCAGCTGGACTAGCGGGGAAAGCACAGATACGCAGTATTTT	CASSWTSGESTDTQYF
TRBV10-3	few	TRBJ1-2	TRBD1	TGTGCCATCAGTGAGGGGGCAGGGGGCAGGGATGGCTACACCTTC	CAISEGAGGRDGYTF
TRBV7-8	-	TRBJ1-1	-	TGTGCCAGCAGCTTAGGGGCAGCGAACACTGAAGCTTTCTTT	CASSLGAANTEAFF
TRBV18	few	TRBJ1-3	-	TGTGCCAGCTCACCAGAGGCTTCAGGGATTTCTGGAAACACCATATATTTT	CASSPEASGISGNTIYF
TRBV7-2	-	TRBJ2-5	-	TGTGCCAGCAGCTTCGTGACAGAAGAGACCCAGTACTTC	CASSFVTEETQYF
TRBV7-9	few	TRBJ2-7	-	TGTGCCAGCAGCCTTAGTACAGGATCCGAGCAGTACTTC	CASSLSTGSEQYF
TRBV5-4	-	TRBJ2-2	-	TGTGCCAGCAGCTTGGGGGCAGGGGTTGTCGGGGAGCTGTTTTTT	CASSLGAGVVGELFF
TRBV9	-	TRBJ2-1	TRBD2	TGTGCCAGCAGCGTAGGGGCCACTAGCGGGGCGAGCGGTGAGCAGTTCTTC	CASSVGATSGASGEQFF
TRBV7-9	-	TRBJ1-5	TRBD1	TGTGCCAGCAGCTCGGGACAGAGTAGCAATCAGCCCCAGCATTTT	CASSSGQSSNQPQHF
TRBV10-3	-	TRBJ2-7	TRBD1	TGTGCCAGCCGGGACAGCTCCTACGAGCAGTACTTC	CASRDSSYEQYF
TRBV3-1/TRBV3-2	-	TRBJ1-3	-	TGTGCCAGCAGCCAAGTAGCCTTCTCTGGAAACACCATATATTTT	CASSQVAFSGNTIYF
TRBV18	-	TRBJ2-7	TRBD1	TGTGCCAGCTCACCCGAGGGACAGGGCCACGAGCAGTACTTC	CASSPEGQGHEQYF
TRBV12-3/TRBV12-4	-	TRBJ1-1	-	TGTGCCAGCAGTTTAAGGCGACAGTCCGAAGCTTTCTTT	CASSLRRQSEAFF
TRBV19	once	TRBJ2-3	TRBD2	TGTGCCGTGACTAGCGGGGGGGATACGCAGTATTTT	CAVTSGGDTQYF
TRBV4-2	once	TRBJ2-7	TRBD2	TGTGCCAGCAGCGCGGGACTAGCGGCAACCTACGAGCAGTACTTC	CASSAGLAATYEQYF
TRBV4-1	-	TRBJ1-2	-	TGCGCCAGCAGCCAAGGGAGCACCGCGGTATACCCAAGTGGCTACACCTTC	CASSQGSTAVYPSGYTF
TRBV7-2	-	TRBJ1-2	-	TGTGCCAGCAGCTTGGGCCCAGGGTCTGGAGGCTACACCTTC	CASSLGPGSGGYTF
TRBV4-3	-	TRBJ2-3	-	TGCGCCAGCAGCCAGGAGGGGGGGGGCACAGATACGCAGTATTTT	CASSQEGGGTDTQYF
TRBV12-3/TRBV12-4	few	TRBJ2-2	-	TGTGCCAGCACCCTAACTAACACCGGGGAGCTGTTTTTT	CASTLTNTGELFF
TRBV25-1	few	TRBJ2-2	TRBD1	TGTGCCAGCAAGGGGACAGGGGAGGAGGAGCTGTTTTTT	CASKGTGEEELFF
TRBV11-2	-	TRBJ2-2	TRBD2	TGTGCCAGCAGCCCGACTAGCGGGGGGAACACCGGGGAGCTGTTTTTT	CASSPTSGGNTGELFF
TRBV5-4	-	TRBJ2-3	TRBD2	TGTGCCAGCAGCTCACGACTAGCGGGAGACCGTACGCAGTATTTT	CASSSRLAGDRTQYF
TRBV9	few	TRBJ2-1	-	TGTGCCAGCAGCAGTCCCGCGGGCTACAATGAGCAGTTCTTC	CASSSPAGYNEQFF
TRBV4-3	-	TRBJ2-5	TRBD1	TGCGCCAGCAGCCAAGATCGACAGGGTATGGAGACCCAGTACTTC	CASSQDRQGMETQYF
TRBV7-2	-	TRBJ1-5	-	TGTGCCAGCAGTATCCAATCCTCCACGGGCAATCAGCCCCAGCATTTT	CASSIQSSTGNQPQHF
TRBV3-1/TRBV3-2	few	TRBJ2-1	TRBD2	TGTGCCACCGGGGGGGTGATGGGTTCGGATGAGCAGTTCTTC	CATGGVMGSDEQFF
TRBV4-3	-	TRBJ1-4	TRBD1	TGCGCCAGCAGCCAAGGACCCAAAGGGGGCCGAGAAAAACTGTTTTTT	CASSQGPKGGREKLFF
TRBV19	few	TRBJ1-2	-	TGTGCCAGTAGCCGGACAGTGAGGGTTTATGGCTACACCTTC	CASSRTVRVYGYTF
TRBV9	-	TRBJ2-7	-	TGTGCCAGCAGCGTAGATGGCAACTACGAGCAGTACTTC	CASSVDGNYEQYF
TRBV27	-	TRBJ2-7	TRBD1	TGTGCCAGCTTTGGGGGATCTGGGACAGGGAACCCCTACGAGCAGTACTTC	CASFGGSGTGNPYEQYF
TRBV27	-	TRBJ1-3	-	TGTGCCAGCAGTTTAGGCCTGTCCTCTGGAAACACCATATATTTT	CASSLGLSSGNTIYF
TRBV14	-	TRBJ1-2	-	TGTGCCAGCAGCCCGGACGGGGGAGAAGGCTACACCTTC	CASSPDGGEGYTF
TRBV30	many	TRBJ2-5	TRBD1	TGTGCCTGGAGCGGACAGGGTAGCTGGGAGACCCAGTACTTC	CAWSGQGSWETQYF
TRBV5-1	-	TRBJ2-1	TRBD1	TGCGCCAGCAGCGCCGGGACAGGGGTCAATGAGCAGTTCTTC	CASSAGTGVNEQFF
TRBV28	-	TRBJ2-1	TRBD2	TGTGCCAGCAGTTTACTAGCGGGAGGCTACAATGAGCAGTTCTTC	CASSLLAGGYNEQFF
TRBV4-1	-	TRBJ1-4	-	TGCGCCAGCAGCCAAGAAATAGCAACTAATGAAAAACTGTTTTTT	CASSQEIATNEKLFF
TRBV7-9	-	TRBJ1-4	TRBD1	TGTGCCAGCAGTTTAGGGGGCTCCGAAAAACTGTTTTTT	CASSLGGSEKLFF
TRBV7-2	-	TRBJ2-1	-	TGTGCCAGCAGCTTCGGGGGGCAAAATGAGCAGTTCTTC	CASSFGGQNEQFF
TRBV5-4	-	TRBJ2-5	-	TGTGCCAGCAGCTTAGGGACACCGAGACAAGAGACCCAGTACTTC	CASSLGTPRQETQYF
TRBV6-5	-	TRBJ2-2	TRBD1	TGTGCCAGCAGGCGGGACAGGACCACCGGGGAGCTGTTTTTT	CASRRDRTTGELFF
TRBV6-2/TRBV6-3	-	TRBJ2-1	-	TGTGCCAGCAGTCGAGACTACAATGAGCAGTTCTTC	CASSRDYNEQFF
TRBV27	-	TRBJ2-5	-	TGTGCCAGCAGTATACGTGAGGGAGAGACCCAGTACTTC	CASSIREGETQYF
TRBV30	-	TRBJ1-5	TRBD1	TGTGCCTGGAGTGTCTCCCGGACAGGTAATAGCAATCAGCCCCAGCATTTT	CAWSVSRTGNSNQPQHF
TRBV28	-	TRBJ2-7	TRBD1	TGTGCCAGCAGGGTGGACAGGGCGGTAGACGAGCAGTACTTC	CASRVDRAVDEQYF
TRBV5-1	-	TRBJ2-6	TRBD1	TGCGCCAGCAGCCTCCGGACAGGAGGTGTCTCTGGGGCCAACGTCCTGACTTTC	CASSLRTGGVSGANVLTF
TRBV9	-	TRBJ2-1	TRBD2	TGTGCCAGCAGCGTAGAAGCGGGAGGCGGTGAGCAGTTCTTC	CASSVEAGGGEQFF
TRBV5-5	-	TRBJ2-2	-	TGTGCCAGCAGACCCGGGATTTTAGAGGAGCTGTTTTTT	CASRPGILEELFF
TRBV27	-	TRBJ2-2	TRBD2	TGTGCCAGCAGTCCCGGGGTAGCGGGAGTCAGACGGGAGCTGTTTTTT	CASSPGVAGVRRELFF
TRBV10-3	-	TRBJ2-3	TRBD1	TGTGCCATCAGTACAGGGACAGGGGGGACAGATACGCAGTATTTT	CAISTGTGGTDTQYF
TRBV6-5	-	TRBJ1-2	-	TGTGCCAGCAGGAGAGGAAATTCTAACTATGGCTACACCTTC	CASRRGNSNYGYTF
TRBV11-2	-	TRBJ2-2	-	TGTGCCAGCAGACCAAGACAGCTTTCCACCGGGGAGCTGTTTTTT	CASRPRQLSTGELFF
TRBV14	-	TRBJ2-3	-	TGTGCCAGCAGCCAAGAGTACGGGTACGGAGATACGCAGTATTTT	CASSQEYGYGDTQYF